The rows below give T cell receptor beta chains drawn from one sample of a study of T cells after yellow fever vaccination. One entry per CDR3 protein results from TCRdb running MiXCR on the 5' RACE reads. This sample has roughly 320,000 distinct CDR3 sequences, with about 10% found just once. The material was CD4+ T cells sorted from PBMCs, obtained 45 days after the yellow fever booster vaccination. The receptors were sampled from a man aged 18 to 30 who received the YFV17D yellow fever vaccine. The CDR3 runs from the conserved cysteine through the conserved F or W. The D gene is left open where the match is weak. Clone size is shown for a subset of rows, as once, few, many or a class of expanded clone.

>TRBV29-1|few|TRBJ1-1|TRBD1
CSVKHTGGIEAFF
TGCAGCGTGAAGCATACAGGGGGAATCGAAGCTTTCTTT
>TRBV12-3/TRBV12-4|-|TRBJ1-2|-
CASSFSPDSNYGYTF
TGTGCCAGCAGTTTTTCTCCAGATTCTAACTATGGCTACACCTTC
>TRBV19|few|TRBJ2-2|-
CASLRADHTGELFF
TGTGCCAGCCTACGAGCCGACCACACCGGGGAGCTGTTTTTT
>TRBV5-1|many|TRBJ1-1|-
CASRQTSGSRTEAFF
TGCGCCAGCCGACAAACTTCCGGCTCACGCACTGAAGCTTTCTTT
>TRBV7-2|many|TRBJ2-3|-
CASSPIPDTQYF
TGTGCCAGCAGTCCAATTCCGGATACGCAGTATTTT
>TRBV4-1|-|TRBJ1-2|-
CASSREGLGYTF
TGCGCCAGCAGCCGGGAAGGGCTTGGCTACACCTTC
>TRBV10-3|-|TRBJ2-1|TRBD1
CAISGIPGQGGKRSYNEQFF
TGTGCCATCAGTGGCATCCCGGGACAGGGGGGGAAGCGCTCCTACAATGAGCAGTTCTTC
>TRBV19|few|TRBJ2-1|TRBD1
CASSPRGGHNEQFF
TGTGCCAGTAGCCCCAGAGGGGGCCACAATGAGCAGTTCTTC
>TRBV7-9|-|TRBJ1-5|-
CASSSWAAEPQHF
TGTGCCAGCAGCTCCTGGGCCGCGGAGCCCCAGCATTTT
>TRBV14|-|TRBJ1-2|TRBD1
CASSQGTGGFYGYTF
TGTGCCAGCAGCCAGGGGACAGGGGGATTCTATGGCTACACCTTC
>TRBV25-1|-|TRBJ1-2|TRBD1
CASSEDGDSIPTRGYTF
TGTGCCAGCAGTGAAGATGGGGACAGCATACCCACGAGGGGCTACACCTTC
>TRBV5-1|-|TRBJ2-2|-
CASSIRETRLNTGELFF
TGCGCCAGCAGTATCAGGGAGACCCGACTGAACACCGGGGAGCTGTTTTTT
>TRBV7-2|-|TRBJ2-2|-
CASSSQGRSNTGELFF
TGTGCCAGCAGCTCCCAGGGGCGGTCAAACACCGGGGAGCTGTTTTTT
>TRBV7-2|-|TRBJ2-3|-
CASSSYGLLITDTQYF
TGTGCCAGCAGCTCCTATGGACTATTAATTACAGATACGCAGTATTTT
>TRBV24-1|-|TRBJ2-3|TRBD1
CATSDPGQEGDTQYF
TGTGCCACCAGTGACCCGGGACAGGAGGGAGATACGCAGTATTTT
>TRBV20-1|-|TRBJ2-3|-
CSAIGSGASTDTQYF
TGCAGTGCTATTGGGTCGGGAGCTAGCACAGATACGCAGTATTTT
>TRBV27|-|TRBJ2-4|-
CASSFWTAIAKNIQYF
TGTGCCAGCAGTTTTTGGACAGCGATAGCCAAAAACATTCAGTACTTC
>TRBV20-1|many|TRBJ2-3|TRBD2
CSASQGRGGRGDTQYF
TGCAGTGCCTCTCAGGGGCGGGGGGGCCGCGGAGATACGCAGTATTTT
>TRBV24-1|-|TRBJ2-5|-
CATSRKETQYF
TGTGCCACCAGCCGAAAAGAGACCCAGTACTTC
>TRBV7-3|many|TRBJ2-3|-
CASSLTLSTDTQYF
TGTGCCAGCAGCTTAACGTTATCAACAGATACGCAGTATTTT
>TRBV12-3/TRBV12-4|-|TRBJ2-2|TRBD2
CASSHSGGNTGELFF
TGTGCCAGCAGTCACAGCGGGGGGAACACCGGGGAGCTGTTTTTT
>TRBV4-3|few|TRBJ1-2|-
CASSQDQDSTGISGYTF
TGCGCCAGCAGCCAAGATCAAGATTCAACAGGGATAAGCGGCTACACCTTC
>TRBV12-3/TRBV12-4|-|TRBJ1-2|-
CASSLEGRLDGYTF
TGTGCCAGCAGTTTAGAAGGACGTCTCGATGGCTACACCTTC
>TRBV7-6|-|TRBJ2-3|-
CASSLVGRSTDTQYF
TGTGCCAGCAGCTTAGTGGGTAGGAGCACAGATACGCAGTATTTT
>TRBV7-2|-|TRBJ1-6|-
CASSLQGRESSYNSPLHF
TGTGCCAGCAGCCTACAAGGCCGGGAAAGCTCCTATAATTCACCCCTCCACTTT
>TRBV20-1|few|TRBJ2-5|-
CSAPGTPRETQYF
TGCAGTGCTCCCGGGACCCCGAGAGAGACCCAGTACTTC
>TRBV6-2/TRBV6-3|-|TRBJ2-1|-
CASSSLTPTTEQFF
TGTGCCAGCAGTTCGCTGACACCTACAACTGAGCAGTTCTTC
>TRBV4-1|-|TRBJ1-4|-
CASSQSVLEKLFF
TGCGCCAGCAGCCAATCCGTCTTAGAAAAACTGTTTTTT
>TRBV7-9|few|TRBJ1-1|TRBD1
CASSFRQGPLNTEAFF
TGTGCCAGCAGCTTCCGACAGGGGCCTTTGAACACTGAAGCTTTCTTT
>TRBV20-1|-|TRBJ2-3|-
CSAGRGVGADTQYF
TGCAGTGCTGGCCGTGGGGTGGGCGCAGATACGCAGTATTTT